This T cell receptor beta chain comes out of a study of Tregs in tolerant kidney transplant recipients. Study-wide findings and caveats: Some patients' samples used different primers over time, so nucleotide sequences weren't comparable.

Turning to this clone: Its antigen is not identified.

Trimming took off 4 bases at V and 9 bases at J, with 11 bases between the two ends. Looked up from germline, CDR1 is SGHNT and CDR2 is YYREEE (reference sequence). The CDR3 is 12 residues long. Unstimulated Tregs (CD4+CD25+CD127-) and CD4+CD25- non-Tregs were sorted from PBMCs. Regulatory T cells were sorted from thawed PBMCs rested overnight at 37°C with around 190 IU/ml IL-2. Sequencing was performed with immunoSEQ multiplex PCR; in TCRdb, only in-frame clones are kept and a portion is missing. The repertoire has about 78,000 clones, 91% of them found once; the top ten carry approximately 0.37%. This TCR was sampled from a human donor who received a combined kidney and bone marrow transplant. The sample here was Tregs from blood, taken before the transplant. The V gene is TRBV5-4, the J gene TRBJ2-1; D is unresolved. This chain's CDR3 is CASSVDAGEQFF. DNA for the CDR3: TGTGCCAGCAGCGTGGACGCAGGTGAGCAGTTCTTC.